The source of this TCR beta chain is a study of cytomegalovirus exposure and HLA in healthy donors. Turning to the study itself: Sequencing of some 200 million T cells in an earlier analysis found 120 million or so unique TCR beta sequences.

The PCR had 60 Vbeta and 13 Jbeta primers. The table came from immunoSEQ multiplex PCR; TCRdb's copy has only in-frame clones and leaves some out. The repertoire holds 200,000 to 250,000 clones, with approximately 81% as singletons. The study, taken as a whole, reports: In a later analysis, specific HLA alleles were associated with about 18,000 TCR beta sequences at a 0.05 false discovery rate. Segments of the TCR beta V type were, in most cases, productive about 87% or about 30% of the time in an earlier analysis.

Unrecorded for this donor was the CMV serostatus. CDR3 length: 15 amino acids. V was cut by 0 bases and J by 2 bases, with 11 bases left in between. Germline CDR1 SGHVS, CDR2 FNYEAQ. As for this clone: Its specificity is unknown.

Specimen: PBMCs. The chain links TRBV7-6 to TRBJ2-7, with D maybe TRBD1 (5 bases). This TCR was recovered from a human donor in good health. The CDR3 nucleotides are TGTGCCAGCAGCTTAGCGACAGAGATGACCTACGAGCAGTACTTC. Protein: CASSLATEMTYEQYF.